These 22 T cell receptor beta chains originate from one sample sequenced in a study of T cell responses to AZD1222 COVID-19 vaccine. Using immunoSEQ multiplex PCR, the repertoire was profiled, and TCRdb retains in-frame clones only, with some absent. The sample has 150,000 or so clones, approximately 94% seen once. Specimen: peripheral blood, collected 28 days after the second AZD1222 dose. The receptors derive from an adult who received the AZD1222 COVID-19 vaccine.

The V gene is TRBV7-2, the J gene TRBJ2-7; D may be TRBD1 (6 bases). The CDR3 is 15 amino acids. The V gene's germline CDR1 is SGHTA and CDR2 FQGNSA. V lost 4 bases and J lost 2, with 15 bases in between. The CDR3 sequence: CASSSTGYLTYEQYF. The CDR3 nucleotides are TGTGCCAGCAGCTCGACAGGTTACCTCACCTACGAGCAGTACTTC.

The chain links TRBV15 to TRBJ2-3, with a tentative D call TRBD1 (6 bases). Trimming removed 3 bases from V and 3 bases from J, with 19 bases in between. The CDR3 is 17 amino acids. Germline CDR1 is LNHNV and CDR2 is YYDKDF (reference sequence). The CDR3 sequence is CATSSPKISGATDTQYF. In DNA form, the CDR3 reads TGTGCCACCAGCAGCCCTAAAATCTCAGGGGCGACAGATACGCAGTATTTT.

As DNA, the CDR3 is TGTGCCAGCAGCTTGGAGGGTGGCGGGAGAGGCTACGAGCAGTACTTC. Protein: CASSLEGGGRGYEQYF. The J gene is TRBJ2-7, the V gene TRBV5-8; 7 nucleotides agree with TRBD2. V was pared by 0 bases and J by 3 bases, with 9 bases of the junction left unmatched. The CDR3 is 16 residues long. Germline V gives CDR1 SGHTS, CDR2 YDEGEE.

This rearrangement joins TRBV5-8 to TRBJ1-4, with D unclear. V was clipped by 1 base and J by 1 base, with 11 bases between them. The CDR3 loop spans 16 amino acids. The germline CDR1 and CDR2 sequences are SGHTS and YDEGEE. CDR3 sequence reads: CASSLFVGRTNEKLFF. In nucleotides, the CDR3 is TGTGCCAGCAGCTTGTTTGTCGGCCGAACTAATGAAAAACTGTTTTTT.

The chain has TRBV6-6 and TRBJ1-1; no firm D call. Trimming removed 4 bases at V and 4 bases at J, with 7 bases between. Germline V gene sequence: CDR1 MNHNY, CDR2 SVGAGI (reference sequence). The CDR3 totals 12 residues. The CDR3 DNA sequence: TGTGCCAGCAGTTTCAAGGGCACTGAAGCTTTCTTT. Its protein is CASSFKGTEAFF.

The CDR3 bases are TGTGCCTGGAGAGGCGATACGCAGTATTTT. It encodes CAWRGDTQYF. The rearrangement uses TRBV30 and TRBJ2-3; D is ambiguous. The germline CDR1 and CDR2 sequences are GTSNPN and SVGIG (reference sequence). CDR3 length: 10 amino acids. V lost 3 bases and J lost 6, with 4 bases in between.

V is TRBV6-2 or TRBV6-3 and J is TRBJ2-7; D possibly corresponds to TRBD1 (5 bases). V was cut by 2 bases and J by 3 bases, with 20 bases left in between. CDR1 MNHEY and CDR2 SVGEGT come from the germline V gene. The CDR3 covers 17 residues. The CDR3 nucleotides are TGTGCCAGCAGTTACAATCTTGGCAGGGCGGAAGGCTACGAGCAGTACTTC. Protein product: CASSYNLGRAEGYEQYF.

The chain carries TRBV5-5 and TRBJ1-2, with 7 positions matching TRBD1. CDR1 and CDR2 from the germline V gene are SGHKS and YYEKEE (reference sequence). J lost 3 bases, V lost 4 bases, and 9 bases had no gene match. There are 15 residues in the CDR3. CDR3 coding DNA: TGTGCCAGCAGCCATCGACAGGGATACGACTATGGCTACACCTTC. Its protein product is CASSHRQGYDYGYTF.

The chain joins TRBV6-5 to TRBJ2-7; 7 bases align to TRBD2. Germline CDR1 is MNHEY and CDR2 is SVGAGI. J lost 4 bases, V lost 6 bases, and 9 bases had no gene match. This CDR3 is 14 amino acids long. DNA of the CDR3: TGTGCCAGCAGAGGGATGCGGGAGATTTACGAGCAGTACTTC. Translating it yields CASRGMREIYEQYF.

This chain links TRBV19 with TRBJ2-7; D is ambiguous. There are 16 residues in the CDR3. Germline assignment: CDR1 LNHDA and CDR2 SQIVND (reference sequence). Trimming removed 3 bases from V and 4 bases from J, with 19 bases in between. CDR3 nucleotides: TGTGCCAGTAGTATTTTAGCAGGAATAGATGCGTACGAGCAGTACTTC. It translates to CASSILAGIDAYEQYF.

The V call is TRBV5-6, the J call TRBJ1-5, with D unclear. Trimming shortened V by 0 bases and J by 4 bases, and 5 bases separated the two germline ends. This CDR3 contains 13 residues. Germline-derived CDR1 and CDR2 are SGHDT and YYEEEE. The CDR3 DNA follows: TGTGCCAGCAGCTTGGAACGGAATCAGCCCCAGCATTTT. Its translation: CASSLERNQPQHF.

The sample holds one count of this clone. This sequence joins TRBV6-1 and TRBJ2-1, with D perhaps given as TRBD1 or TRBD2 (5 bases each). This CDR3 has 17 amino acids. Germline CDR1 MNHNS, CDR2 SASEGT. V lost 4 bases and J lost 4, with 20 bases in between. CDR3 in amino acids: CASSGLGVTGFYNEQFF. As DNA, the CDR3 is TGTGCCAGCAGTGGACTGGGGGTGACTGGTTTTTACAATGAGCAGTTCTTC.

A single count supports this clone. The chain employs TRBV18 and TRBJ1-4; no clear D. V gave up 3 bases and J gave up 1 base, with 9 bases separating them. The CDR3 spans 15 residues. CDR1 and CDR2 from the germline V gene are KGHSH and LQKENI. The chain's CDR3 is CASSPSVLTNEKLFF. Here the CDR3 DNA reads TGTGCCAGCTCACCCTCAGTCTTAACTAATGAAAAACTGTTTTTT.

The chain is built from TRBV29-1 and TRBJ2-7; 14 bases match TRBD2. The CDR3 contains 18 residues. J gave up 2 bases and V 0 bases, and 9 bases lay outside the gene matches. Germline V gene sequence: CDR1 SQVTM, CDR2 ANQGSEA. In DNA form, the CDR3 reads TGCAGCGTTGAAGATCTTGGACTAGCGGGAGGTTCTCCCTACGAGCAGTACTTC. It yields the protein CSVEDLGLAGGSPYEQYF.

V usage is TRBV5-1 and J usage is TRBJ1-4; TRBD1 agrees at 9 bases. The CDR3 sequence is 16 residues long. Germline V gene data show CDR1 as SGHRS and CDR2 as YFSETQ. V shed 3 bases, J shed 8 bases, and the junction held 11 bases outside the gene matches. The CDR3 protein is CASSWNPGQGKEKLFF. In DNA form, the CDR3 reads TGCGCCAGCAGCTGGAACCCGGGACAGGGAAAGGAAAAACTGTTTTTT.

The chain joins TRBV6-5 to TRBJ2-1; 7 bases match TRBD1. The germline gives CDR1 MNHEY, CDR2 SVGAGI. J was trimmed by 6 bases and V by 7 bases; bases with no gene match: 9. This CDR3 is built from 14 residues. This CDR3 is CASTHRGRANEQFF. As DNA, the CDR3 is TGTGCCAGCACCCACAGGGGTAGGGCCAATGAGCAGTTCTTC.

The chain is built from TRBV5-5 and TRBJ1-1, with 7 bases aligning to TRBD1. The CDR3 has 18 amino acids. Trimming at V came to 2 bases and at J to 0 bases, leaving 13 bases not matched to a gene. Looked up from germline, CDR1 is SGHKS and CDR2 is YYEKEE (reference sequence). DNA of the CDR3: TGTGCCAGCAGCTTAACCCCAGGACAGGAGGTCATGAACACTGAAGCTTTCTTT. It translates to CASSLTPGQEVMNTEAFF.

This CDR3 reads CASSRGRGTEAFF. The CDR3 nucleotides read TGTGCCAGCAGCAGGGGAAGGGGCACTGAAGCTTTCTTT. The gene calls are TRBV6-5 and TRBJ1-1; a weak D match, TRBD1 (6 bases). The V gene's germline CDR1 is MNHEY and CDR2 SVGAGI. This CDR3 contains 13 residues. V gave up 6 bases and J gave up 4 bases, with 12 bases separating them.

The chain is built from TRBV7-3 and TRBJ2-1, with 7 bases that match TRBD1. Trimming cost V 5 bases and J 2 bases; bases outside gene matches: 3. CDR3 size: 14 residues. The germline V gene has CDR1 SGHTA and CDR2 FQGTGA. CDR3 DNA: TGTGCCAGCAGCCGGGACAGAACCTACAATGAGCAGTTCTTC. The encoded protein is CASSRDRTYNEQFF.

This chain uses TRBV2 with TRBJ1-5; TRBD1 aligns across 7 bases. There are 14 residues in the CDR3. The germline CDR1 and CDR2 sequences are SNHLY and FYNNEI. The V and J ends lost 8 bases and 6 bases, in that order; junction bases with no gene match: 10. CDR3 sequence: CASLPEGASQPQHF. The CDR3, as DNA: TGTGCCAGCCTCCCTGAGGGGGCGAGTCAGCCCCAGCATTTT.

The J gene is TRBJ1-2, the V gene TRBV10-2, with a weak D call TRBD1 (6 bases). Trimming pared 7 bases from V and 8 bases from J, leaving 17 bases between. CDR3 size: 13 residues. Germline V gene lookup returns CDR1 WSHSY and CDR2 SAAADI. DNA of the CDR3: TGCGCCAGCAAGATTACGGGGGCTTACGGCTACACCTTC. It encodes CASKITGAYGYTF.

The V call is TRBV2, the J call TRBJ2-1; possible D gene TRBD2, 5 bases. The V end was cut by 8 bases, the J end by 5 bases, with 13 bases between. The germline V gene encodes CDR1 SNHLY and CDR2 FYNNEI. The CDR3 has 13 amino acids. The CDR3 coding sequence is TGTGCCAGCCACGACTACGGGAACAATGAGCAGTTCTTC. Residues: CASHDYGNNEQFF.